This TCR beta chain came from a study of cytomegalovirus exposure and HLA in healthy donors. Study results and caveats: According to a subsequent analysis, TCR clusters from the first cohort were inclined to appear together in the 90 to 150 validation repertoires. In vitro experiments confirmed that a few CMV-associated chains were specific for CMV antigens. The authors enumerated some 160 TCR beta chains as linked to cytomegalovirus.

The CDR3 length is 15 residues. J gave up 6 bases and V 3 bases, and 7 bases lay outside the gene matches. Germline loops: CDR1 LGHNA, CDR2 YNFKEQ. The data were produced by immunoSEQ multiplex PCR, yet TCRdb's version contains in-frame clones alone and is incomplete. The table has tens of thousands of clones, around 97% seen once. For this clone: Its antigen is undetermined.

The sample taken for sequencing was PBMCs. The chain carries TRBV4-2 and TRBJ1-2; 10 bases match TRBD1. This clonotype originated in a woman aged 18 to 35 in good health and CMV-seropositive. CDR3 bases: TGTGCCAGCAGCCATCCATGGACAGGGGGGAATGGCTACACCTTC. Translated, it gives CASSHPWTGGNGYTF.